This T cell receptor beta chain was observed in a study of blood T cell repertoires in COVID-19. Study-level background: The samples span acute and convalescent COVID-19 from the United States, Italy and Spain. In each case, the material was cDNA or gDNA derived from T cells, B-cell-depleted T cells, or PBMCs.

Original handling: The authors estimated nucleated cell counts from reference gene primer amplification. Assay used: immunoSEQ multiplex PCR; TCRdb lists only in-frame clones, some missing. V, J and clone size derive from that table, while D and trimming were established from the DNA sequence. Here the sample spans approximately 240,000 clones, 84% being singletons. In this sample, this clone turned up a few times. Sequencing input: peripheral blood. The clonotype was recovered from a woman aged 55-70 years with acute or convalescent COVID-19.

The CDR3 sequence: CASSQEWGQGLQPQHF. CDR3 DNA sequence: TGCGCCAGCAGCCAAGAGTGGGGCCAGGGCCTCCAGCCCCAGCATTTT. The chain couples TRBV4-3 to TRBJ1-5; possible D gene TRBD1, 5 bases. The CDR3 runs 16 residues. The germline CDR1 and CDR2 sequences are LGHNA and YSLEER. Between the trimmed V and J ends, which lost 0 bases and 7 bases, there was a span of 16 bases.